Following are 13 T cell receptor beta chains from one sample sequenced in a study of spatial heterogeneity in lung cancer. TCRdb re-derived calls from the 5' RACE reads in MiXCR, one entry per CDR3 protein. In the table there are around 75,000 distinct CDR3 sequences, roughly 15% of which are singletons. The time point was: sample taken at primary tumor resection. Frozen PBMC, nontumor lung or tumor provided whole RNA, which was sequenced unsorted. Source: PBMCs, taken at surgery. These receptors were taken from a male donor with early-stage non-small cell lung cancer.

This clonotype was counted only a few times. The rearrangement joins TRBV6-2 or TRBV6-3 to TRBJ2-5, with TRBD2 as a possible D gene (6 bases). The CDR3 is 11 residues long. CDR1 MNHEY and CDR2 SVGEGT come from the germline V gene. Trimming left V 5 bases short and J 7 bases short, with 8 bases between. The CDR3 loop is CASSDGGTQYF. The CDR3 region has the DNA TGTGCCAGCAGTGACGGGGGGACCCAGTACTTC.

This clonotype was counted a single time. This sequence joins TRBV7-8 and TRBJ1-3; 9 bases map to TRBD1. The junction had 11 bases not matched to a gene; V was cut back by 5 bases and J by 3 bases. This CDR3 comprises 17 residues. Looked up from germline, CDR1 is SGHVS and CDR2 is FQNEAQ. DNA for the CDR3: TGTGCCAGCAGCGCTACGGGACAGGGTGAATTTGGAAACACCATATATTTT. Translated: CASSATGQGEFGNTIYF. The full variable domain, its missing parts supplied by reference TRBV7-8 and TRBJ1-3, is GAGVSQSPRYKVAKRGQDVALRCDPISGHVSLFWYQQALGQGPEFLTYFQNEAQLDKSGLPSDRFFAERPEGSVSTLKIQRTQQEDSAVYLCASSATGQGEFGNTIYFGEGSWLTVV.

As concerns this clonotype: This may arise from a read error, as a much more abundant clone is one base away. The rearrangement links TRBV29-1 to TRBJ1-2; 8 bases are shared with TRBD1. The germline V gene encodes CDR1 SQVTM and CDR2 ANQGSEA. This CDR3 region has 12 residues. The CDR3, as DNA: TGCAACGCGGACAGGGATGTGACGGGCTACACCTTC. Its protein is CNADRDVTGYTF.

The gene calls are TRBV6-5 and TRBJ1-3; no firm D call. This CDR3 has 15 residues. Germline V gives CDR1 MNHEY, CDR2 SVGAGI. Trimming cost V 2 bases and J 0 bases, with 8 bases left between them. CDR3 DNA: TGTGCCAGCAGTTACCGCGAGACCTCTGGAAACACCATATATTTT. This translates into CASSYRETSGNTIYF.

This chain uses TRBV28 with TRBJ1-1; 7 bases align to TRBD1. Germline V lookup: CDR1 MDHEN, CDR2 SYDVKM. With V trimmed by 7 bases and J by 3 bases, 5 bases remained unmatched. This CDR3 is 13 amino acids long. CDR3 sequence reads: CASIRQGDTEAFF. The CDR3 bases are TGTGCCAGCATCAGGCAGGGGGACACTGAAGCTTTCTTT.

The CDR3 reads CASSLTELQTYTF. In DNA form, the CDR3 reads TGTGCCAGCAGCTTAACAGAGCTACAAACCTACACCTTC. The chain carries TRBV7-2 and TRBJ1-2; D is unresolved. In germline, CDR1 is SGHTA, CDR2 FQGNSA. This CDR3 is built from 13 residues. V was clipped by 2 bases and J by 10 bases, with 14 bases between them.

This clonotype was detected many times. V is TRBV28 and J is TRBJ1-2; D remains unclear. V was cut by 2 bases and J by 4 bases, with 8 bases left in between. This CDR3 is built from 13 residues. CDR1 and CDR2 from the germline V gene are MDHEN and SYDVKM. DNA of the CDR3: TGTGCCAGCAGTTTAAGAGACTTCTATGGCTACACCTTC. Translation gives CASSLRDFYGYTF.

J is TRBJ2-2 and V is TRBV6-4; D is unclear. The germline V gene has CDR1 MRHNA and CDR2 SNTAGT. V shed 10 bases and J shed 0 bases, with 9 bases lying between them. The CDR3 length is 13 residues. CDR3 DNA: TGTGCCACCGTGGACCCGAACACCGGGGAGCTGTTTTTT. As protein: CATVDPNTGELFF.

This clonotype appeared a few times. The gene calls are TRBV6-2 or TRBV6-3 and TRBJ1-1; unclear D gene. V lost 6 bases, J lost 6 bases, and 17 bases lay in between. CDR1 is MNHEY, CDR2 SVGEGT, per germline. The CDR3 spans 14 residues. CDR3: CASSLYERAPEAFF. The CDR3 bases are TGTGCCAGCAGCCTCTATGAAAGGGCGCCTGAAGCTTTCTTT.

This clonotype was detected only a few times. The rearrangement uses TRBV7-2 and TRBJ2-5; D not certain. Germline loops: CDR1 SGHTA, CDR2 FQGNSA. There are 15 residues in the CDR3. The V and J ends lost 0 bases and 0 bases respectively, with 8 bases between them. CDR3 DNA sequence: TGTGCCAGCAGCTTAGCGCTACGGCACCAAGAGACCCAGTACTTC. This encodes CASSLALRHQETQYF. The whole variable domain, remainder taken from reference TRBV7-2 and TRBJ2-5, is GAGVSQSPSNKVTEKGKDVELRCDPISGHTALYWYRQSLGQGLEFLIYFQGNSAPDKSGLPSDRFSAERTGGSVSTLTIQRTQQEDSAVYLCASSLALRHQETQYFGPGTRLLVL.

This clonotype has a count of ten or more. The chain links TRBV20-1 to TRBJ2-7; 11 bases map to TRBD2. The CDR3 sequence is 16 residues long. The germline CDR1 and CDR2 sequences are DFQATT and SNEGSKA (reference sequence). Germline trimming cut 1 base from V and 0 bases from J; bases unmatched to any gene: 5. As DNA, the CDR3 is TGCAGTGCTAGAGCGGGACTAGCGGCAAGCTCCTACGAGCAGTACTTC. It translates to CSARAGLAASSYEQYF.

A few counts support this clonotype. The CDR3 region is CASSFTTRGNTIYF. The CDR3 bases are TGTGCCAGCAGTTTTACAACACGAGGAAACACCATATATTTT. The J gene is TRBJ1-3, the V gene TRBV12-3 or TRBV12-4; D ambiguous. CDR3 length: 14 amino acids. The V end was cut by 3 bases, the J end by 4 bases, with 10 bases between.

This clonotype was observed at least ten times. The gene calls are TRBV20-1 and TRBJ1-2; D remains unclear. CDR1 DFQATT and CDR2 SNEGSKA come from the germline V gene (reference sequence). The ends were cut back, 0 bases at V and 8 bases at J, with 10 bases in the middle. The CDR3 has 12 amino acids. The chain's CDR3 is CSARDEAGGYTF. CDR3 nucleotide sequence: TGCAGTGCTAGAGATGAAGCGGGAGGCTACACCTTC.